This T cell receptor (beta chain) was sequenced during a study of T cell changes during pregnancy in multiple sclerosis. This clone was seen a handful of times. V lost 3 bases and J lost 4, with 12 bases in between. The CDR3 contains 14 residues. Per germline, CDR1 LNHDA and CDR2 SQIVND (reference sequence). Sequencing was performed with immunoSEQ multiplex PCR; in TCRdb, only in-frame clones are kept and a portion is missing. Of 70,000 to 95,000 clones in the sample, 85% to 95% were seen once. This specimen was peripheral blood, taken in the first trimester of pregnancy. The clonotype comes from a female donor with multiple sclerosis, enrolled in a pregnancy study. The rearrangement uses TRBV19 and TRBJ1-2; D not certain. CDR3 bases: TGTGCCAGTAGTATCTCTAGTGGTGGCTATGGCTACACCTTC. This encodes CASSISSGGYGYTF.